Sequencing of this T cell receptor (beta chain) was carried out in a study of T cell repertoires in cytomegalovirus infection. Whole-study findings and limits: The ex vivo response was dominated by HLA-C-restricted CMV-specific TCR beta clonotypes.

This clonotype came up a few times. What it recognizes is unknown. TCRdb used MiXCR to reprocess the reads, holding one entry per CDR3 protein. The sample comprises roughly 310,000 distinct CDR3 sequences, 25% to 35% of which are singletons, and around 19% rests with the top ten. The germline V gene has CDR1 MNHEY and CDR2 SMNVEV (reference sequence). V lost 5 bases and J lost 2, with 12 bases in between. This CDR3 comprises 14 residues. The chain links TRBV27 to TRBJ1-2; D perhaps matches TRBD1 (5 bases). The sequence derives from a human donor in good health (CMV status not recorded). Some clones in this sample may be carry-over from other donors' samples. This material consisted of cultured PBMCs, taken from culture after CMV antigen stimulation. Here the CDR3 DNA reads TGTGCCAGCAGTCCAGCAGGGTTCAACTATGGCTACACCTTC. As protein: CASSPAGFNYGYTF.